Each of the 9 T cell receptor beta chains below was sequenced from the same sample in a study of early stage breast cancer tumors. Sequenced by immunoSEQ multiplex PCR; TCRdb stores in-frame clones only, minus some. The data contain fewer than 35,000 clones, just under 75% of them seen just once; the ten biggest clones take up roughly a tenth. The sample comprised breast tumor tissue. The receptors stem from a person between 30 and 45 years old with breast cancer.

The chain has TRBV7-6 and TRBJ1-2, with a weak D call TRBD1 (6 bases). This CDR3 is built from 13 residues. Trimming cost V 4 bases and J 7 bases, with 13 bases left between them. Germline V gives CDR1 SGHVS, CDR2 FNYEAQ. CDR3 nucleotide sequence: TGTGCCAGCAGCTCGGACAGTCTGGCTGGCTACACCTTC. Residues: CASSSDSLAGYTF. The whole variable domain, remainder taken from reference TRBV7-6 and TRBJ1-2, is GAGVSQSPRYKVTKRGQDVALRCDPISGHVSLYWYRQALGQGPEFLTYFNYEAQQDKSGLPNDRFSAERPEGSISTLTIQRTEQRDSAMYRCASSSDSLAGYTFGSGTRLTVV.

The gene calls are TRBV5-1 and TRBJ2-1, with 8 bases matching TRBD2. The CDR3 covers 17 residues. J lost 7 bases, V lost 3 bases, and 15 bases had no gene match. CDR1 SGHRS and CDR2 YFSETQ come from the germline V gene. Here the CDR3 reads CASSSPTIAGFGNEQFF. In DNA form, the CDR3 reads TGCGCCAGCAGCTCCCCGACCATAGCGGGGTTTGGAAATGAGCAGTTCTTC.

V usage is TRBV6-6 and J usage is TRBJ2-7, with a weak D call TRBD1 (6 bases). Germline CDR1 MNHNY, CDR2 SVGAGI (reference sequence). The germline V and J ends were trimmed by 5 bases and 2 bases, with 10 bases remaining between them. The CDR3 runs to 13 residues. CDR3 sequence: CASSPPGAYEQYF. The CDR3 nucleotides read TGTGCCAGCAGTCCCCCAGGGGCCTACGAGCAGTACTTC.

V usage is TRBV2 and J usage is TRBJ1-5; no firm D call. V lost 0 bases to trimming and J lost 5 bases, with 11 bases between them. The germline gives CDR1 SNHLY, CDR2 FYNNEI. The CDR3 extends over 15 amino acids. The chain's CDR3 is CASSEAPRRYQPQHF. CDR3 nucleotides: TGTGCCAGCAGTGAAGCGCCAAGGAGGTATCAGCCCCAGCATTTT.

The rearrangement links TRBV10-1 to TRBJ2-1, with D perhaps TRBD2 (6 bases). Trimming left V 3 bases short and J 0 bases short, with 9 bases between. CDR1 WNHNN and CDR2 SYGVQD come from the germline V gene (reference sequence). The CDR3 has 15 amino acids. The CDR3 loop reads CASSDVSGSYNEQFF. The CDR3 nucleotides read TGCGCCAGCAGTGATGTTAGCGGCTCCTACAATGAGCAGTTCTTC.

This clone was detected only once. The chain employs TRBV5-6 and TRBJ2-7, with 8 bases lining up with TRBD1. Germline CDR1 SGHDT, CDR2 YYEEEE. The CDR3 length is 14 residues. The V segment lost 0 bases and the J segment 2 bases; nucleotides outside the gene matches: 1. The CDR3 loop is CASSLGRGPYEQYF. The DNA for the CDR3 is TGTGCCAGCAGCTTGGGCAGGGGGCCCTACGAGCAGTACTTC. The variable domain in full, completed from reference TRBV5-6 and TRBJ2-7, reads DAGVTQSPTHLIKTRGQQVTLRCSPKSGHDTVSWYQQALGQGPQFIFQYYEEEERQRGNFPDRFSGHQFPNYSSELNVNALLLGDSALYLCASSLGRGPYEQYFGPGTRLTVT.

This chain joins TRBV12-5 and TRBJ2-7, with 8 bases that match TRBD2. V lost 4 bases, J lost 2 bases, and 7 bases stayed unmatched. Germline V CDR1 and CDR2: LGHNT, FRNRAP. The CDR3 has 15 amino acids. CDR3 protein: CASGSLRAGAYEQYF. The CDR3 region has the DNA TGTGCTAGTGGTTCCCTGCGAGCGGGAGCCTACGAGCAGTACTTC.

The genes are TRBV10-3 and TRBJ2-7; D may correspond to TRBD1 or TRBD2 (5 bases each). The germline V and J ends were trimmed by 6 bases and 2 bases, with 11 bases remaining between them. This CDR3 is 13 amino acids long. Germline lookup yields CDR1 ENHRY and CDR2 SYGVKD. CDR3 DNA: TGTGCCATCAGACGGGACGGGACCTACGAGCAGTACTTC. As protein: CAIRRDGTYEQYF.

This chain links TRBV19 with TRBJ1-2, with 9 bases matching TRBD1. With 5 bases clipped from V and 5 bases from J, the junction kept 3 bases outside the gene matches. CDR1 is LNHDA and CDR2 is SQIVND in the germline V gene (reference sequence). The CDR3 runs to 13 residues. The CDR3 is CASSRTGVYGYTF. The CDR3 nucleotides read TGTGCCAGTAGTCGGACAGGGGTGTATGGCTACACCTTC.